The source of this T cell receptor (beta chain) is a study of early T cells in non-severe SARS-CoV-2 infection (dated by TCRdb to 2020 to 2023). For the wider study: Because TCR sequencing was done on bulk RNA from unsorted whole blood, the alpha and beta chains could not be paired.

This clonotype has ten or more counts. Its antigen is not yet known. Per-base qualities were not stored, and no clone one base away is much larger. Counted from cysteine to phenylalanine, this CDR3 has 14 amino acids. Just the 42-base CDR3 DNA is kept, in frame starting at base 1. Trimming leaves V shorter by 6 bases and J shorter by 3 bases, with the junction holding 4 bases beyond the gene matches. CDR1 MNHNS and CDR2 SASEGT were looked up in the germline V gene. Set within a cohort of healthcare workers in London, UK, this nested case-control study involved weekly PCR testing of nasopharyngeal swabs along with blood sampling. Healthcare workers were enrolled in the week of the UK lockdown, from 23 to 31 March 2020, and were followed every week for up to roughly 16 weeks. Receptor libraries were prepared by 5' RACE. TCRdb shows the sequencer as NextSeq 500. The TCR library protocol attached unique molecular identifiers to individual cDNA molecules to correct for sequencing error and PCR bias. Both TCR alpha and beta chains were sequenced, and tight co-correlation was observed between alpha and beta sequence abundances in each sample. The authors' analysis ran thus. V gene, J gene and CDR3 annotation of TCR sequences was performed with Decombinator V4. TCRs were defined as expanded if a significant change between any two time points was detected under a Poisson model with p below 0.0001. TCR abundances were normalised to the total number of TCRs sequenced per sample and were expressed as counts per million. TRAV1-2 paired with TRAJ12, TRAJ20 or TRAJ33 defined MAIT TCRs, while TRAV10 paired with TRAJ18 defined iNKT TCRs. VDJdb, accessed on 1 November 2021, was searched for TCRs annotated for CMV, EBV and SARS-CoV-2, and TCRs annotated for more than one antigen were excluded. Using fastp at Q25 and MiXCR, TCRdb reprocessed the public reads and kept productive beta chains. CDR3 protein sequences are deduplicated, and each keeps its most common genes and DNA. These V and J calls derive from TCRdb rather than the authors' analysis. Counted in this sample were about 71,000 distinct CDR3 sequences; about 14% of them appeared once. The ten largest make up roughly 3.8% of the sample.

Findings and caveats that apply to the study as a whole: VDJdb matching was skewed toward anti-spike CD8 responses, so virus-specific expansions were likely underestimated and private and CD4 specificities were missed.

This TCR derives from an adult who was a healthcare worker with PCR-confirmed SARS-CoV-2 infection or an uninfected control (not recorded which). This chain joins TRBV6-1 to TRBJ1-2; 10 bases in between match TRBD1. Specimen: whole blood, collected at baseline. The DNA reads TGTGCCAGCAGAGACAGGGGGCGATACTATGGCTACACCTTC. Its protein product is CASRDRGRYYGYTF.